These 14 T cell receptor beta chains share one sample of origin, sequenced in a study of blood T cell repertoires in COVID-19. The table came from immunoSEQ multiplex PCR; TCRdb's copy has only in-frame clones and leaves some out. This table holds a few hundred thousand clones, around 90% found once. Sequencing input: peripheral blood. The receptors derive from a woman aged 70-85 years with COVID-19, enrolled during active disease.

V and J are TRBV6-6 and TRBJ1-5; D unclear. The CDR3 is made up of 16 amino acids. Germline values: CDR1 MNHNY, CDR2 SVGAGI (reference sequence). V lost 1 base and J lost 2, with 12 bases in between. The CDR3 spells CASSYLRGLGNQPQHF. CDR3 nucleotides: TGTGCCAGCAGTTACTTACGGGGTCTTGGCAATCAGCCCCAGCATTTT.

V is TRBV7-2 and J is TRBJ2-7; TRBD1 aligns across 9 bases. V lost 1 base, J lost 4 bases, and 2 bases stayed unmatched. CDR1 SGHTA and CDR2 FQGNSA come from the germline V gene. The CDR3 is 14 amino acids. Here the CDR3 DNA reads TGTGCCAGCAGCTTAGGGGGACAGGGTTACGAGCAGTACTTC. Protein sequence: CASSLGGQGYEQYF.

This chain connects TRBV18 to TRBJ2-2; D remains ambiguous. CDR1 KGHSH and CDR2 LQKENI come from the germline V gene. The CDR3 spans 15 residues. Trimming left V 4 bases short and J 3 bases short, with 12 bases between. Here the CDR3 reads CASSLRNVDTGELFF. The CDR3 coding sequence is TGTGCCAGCTCACTGCGGAACGTGGACACCGGGGAGCTGTTTTTT.

The CDR3 bases are TGTGCCAGCAGCCAAACCGGAGGGACCGGGGAGCTGTTTTTT. Translation: CASSQTGGTGELFF. V gene TRBV16 combines with J gene TRBJ2-2; D is perhaps TRBD2 (6 bases). The CDR3 extends over 14 amino acids. Between the trimmed V and J ends, which lost 2 bases and 5 bases, there was a span of 9 bases. Germline CDR1 is KGHSY and CDR2 is FQNENV.

V usage is TRBV3-1 (or the pseudogene TRBV3-2) and J usage is TRBJ1-6; D is unresolved. Deletions cut 5 bases from V and 8 bases from J, with 7 bases between. In germline, CDR1 is LGHDT, CDR2 YNNKEL (reference sequence). CDR3 length: 12 amino acids. In nucleotides, the CDR3 is TGTGCCAGCAGCTTACCGGATTCACCCCTCCACTTT. It codes for CASSLPDSPLHF.

This chain links TRBV5-1 with TRBJ2-1, with TRBD2 matching 7 bases. From germline, CDR1 is SGHRS and CDR2 YFSETQ. Trimming at V came to 5 bases and at J to 0 bases, leaving 5 bases not matched to a gene. This CDR3 has 15 residues. The DNA of the CDR3 is TGCGCCAGCAGGGTAGAGCGGGGCTCCTACAATGAGCAGTTCTTC. The encoded protein is CASRVERGSYNEQFF.

The V gene is TRBV20-1, the J gene TRBJ1-5; a possible D gene is TRBD1 (5 bases). CDR1 and CDR2 (germline): DFQATT, SNEGSKA (reference sequence). V was clipped by 3 bases and J by 6 bases, with 12 bases between them. This CDR3 is 13 amino acids long. CDR3 DNA: TGCAGTGCTAGTTTCAGGGCCGCTCAGCCCCAGCATTTT. Translating it yields CSASFRAAQPQHF.

This chain joins TRBV5-8 and TRBJ2-1, with 14 nucleotides matching TRBD2. From germline, CDR1 is SGHTS and CDR2 YDEGEE. The V segment lost 3 bases and the J segment 8 bases; nucleotides outside the gene matches: 4. This CDR3 has 15 residues. The CDR3 spells CASSYGLAGGDEQFF. CDR3 nucleotides: TGTGCCAGCAGCTATGGACTAGCGGGAGGCGATGAGCAGTTCTTC.

The chain joins TRBV2 to TRBJ1-6; no firm D call. Trimming cost V 7 bases and J 10 bases, with 11 bases left between them. The germline CDR1 and CDR2 sequences are SNHLY and FYNNEI. The CDR3 runs 12 residues. CDR3 sequence: CASKVLGSPLHF. For the CDR3, the DNA is TGTGCCAGCAAGGTTTTGGGCTCACCCCTCCACTTT.

This clone has just a few counts. This chain links TRBV3-1 (or the pseudogene TRBV3-2) with TRBJ1-1; 11 bases are a match to TRBD1. Germline values: CDR1 LGHDT, CDR2 YNNKEL (reference sequence). The junction had 6 bases not matched to a gene; V was cut back by 6 bases and J by 0 bases. The CDR3 totals 16 residues. CDR3 bases: TGTGCCAGCAGTCTGTGGACAGGGGGCGTGAACACTGAAGCTTTCTTT. Translation gives CASSLWTGGVNTEAFF.

This chain connects TRBV6-4 to TRBJ2-3; D possibly corresponds to TRBD2 (5 bases). CDR1 and CDR2 (germline): MRHNA, SNTAGT. The CDR3 has 14 residues. The V end was cut by 5 bases, the J end by 2 bases, with 11 bases between. CDR3 sequence: CASSPGLSTDTQYF. The CDR3 DNA is TGTGCCAGCAGTCCTGGACTCTCCACAGATACGCAGTATTTT.

This chain links TRBV28 with TRBJ2-5, with a tentative D call TRBD2 (5 bases). The CDR3 is 15 residues long. Germline V gives CDR1 MDHEN, CDR2 SYDVKM. V was clipped by 3 bases and J by 0 bases, with 11 bases between them. The DNA of the CDR3 is TGTGCCAGCAGTTTTCCTCGGGGATACCAAGAGACCCAGTACTTC. This gives the protein CASSFPRGYQETQYF. Full variable domain (rest looked up from reference TRBV28 and TRBJ2-5): DVKVTQSSRYLVKRTGEKVFLECVQDMDHENMFWYRQDPGLGLRLIYFSYDVKMKEKGDIPEGYSVSREKKERFSLILESASTNQTSMYLCASSFPRGYQETQYFGPGTRLLVL.

The chain has TRBV15 and TRBJ1-2; possibly TRBD1 for D (5 bases). The CDR3 consists of 14 residues. Germline lookup yields CDR1 LNHNV and CDR2 YYDKDF (reference sequence). The V end lost 0 bases, the J end lost 4 bases, and 9 bases lay between the germline ends. Here the CDR3 reads CATSREVRVYGYTF. The CDR3 DNA is TGTGCCACCAGCAGAGAGGTCAGGGTCTATGGCTACACCTTC.

The J gene is TRBJ1-5, the V gene TRBV19; no reliable D call. Trimming cost V 6 bases and J 2 bases, with 11 bases left between them. The CDR3 runs 14 residues. From germline, CDR1 is LNHDA and CDR2 SQIVND (reference sequence). The CDR3 protein is CASRLAEGNQPQHF. In nucleotides, the CDR3 is TGTGCCAGTAGGTTGGCCGAAGGCAATCAGCCCCAGCATTTT.